These T cell receptor beta chains were read from a single sample in a study of T cells expressing NK-cell markers. TCRdb derives one entry per CDR3 protein from the 5' RACE reads, leaving out DNA. In all, the sample yields over 100,000 distinct CDR3 sequences. Specimen: blood T cells: a sorted CD56 or NKG2C T cell subset, CD4+ or CD8+ T cells, or bulk PBMC T cells (not recorded which). The receptors were sampled from a woman aged 18 to 75 in good health. The CDR3 runs from the conserved cysteine through the conserved F or W.

TRBV25-1	TRBJ2-7	CASSALGPIEQYF
TRBV7-2	TRBJ1-5	CASSFGNQPQHF
TRBV30	TRBJ2-1	CAWTGLTPYNEQFF
TRBV6-5	TRBJ2-5	CASSYGFTSGEQETQYF
TRBV30	TRBJ1-1	CAGSGGPHTEAFF
TRBV6-2/TRBV6-3	TRBJ2-5	CASSYSTETQYF
TRBV15	TRBJ1-1	CASGDRDTEAFF
TRBV20-1	TRBJ2-1	CSARVGGNEQFF
TRBV30	TRBJ1-6	CAWSVVMPNSPLHF
TRBV7-9	TRBJ2-1	CASSLFGRDSYNEQFF
TRBV19	TRBJ1-5	CASSRQGVGGQPQHF
TRBV7-9	TRBJ2-5	CASSLTPAKETQYF
TRBV12-3/TRBV12-4	TRBJ2-3	CASSLPLHSIDTQYF
TRBV7-6	TRBJ1-4	CASSLSGTPNEKLFF
TRBV7-9	TRBJ2-7	CASSYSAEQYF
TRBV12-3/TRBV12-4	TRBJ1-2	CASSGAEGVYGYTF
TRBV7-2	TRBJ2-1	CASSATSGRHNEQFF
TRBV29-1	TRBJ1-1	CSDRVGARAFF
TRBV7-8	TRBJ1-1	CASSRGHTEAFF
TRBV6-1	TRBJ2-7	CASSLSGRDYEQYF
TRBV4-3	TRBJ2-5	CASSPRLAGETQYF
TRBV6-5	TRBJ2-2	CASSYQQGPPPGELFF
TRBV20-1	TRBJ1-1	CSASQGTIILRDTEAFF
TRBV5-4	TRBJ2-3	CASSPPGVGKATQYF
TRBV30	TRBJ2-1	CAWAWVAGGFEQFF
TRBV5-1	TRBJ2-1	CASSLGQSNEQFF
TRBV11-1	TRBJ2-1	CASSSHRGPYNEQFF
TRBV10-3	TRBJ2-3	CAISESGGGADTQYF
TRBV12-3/TRBV12-4	TRBJ2-3	CASSLIVGRADHGLAGGPGYF
TRBV5-1	TRBJ2-1	CASSGGETSGRHNEQFF
TRBV4-3	TRBJ2-3	CASSPSDTGGGTQYF
TRBV10-3	TRBJ1-5	CAISEAGGRNQPQHF
TRBV7-3	TRBJ2-1	CASREGGFDEQFF
TRBV5-4	TRBJ1-1	CASPDRGGEAFF
TRBV12-3/TRBV12-4	TRBJ1-2	CASEDSYGYTF
TRBV14	TRBJ2-2	CASSQVGSGELFF
TRBV28	TRBJ1-1	CASTPRGSRTEAFF
TRBV5-1	TRBJ1-2	CASSLVQGYGYTF
TRBV20-1	TRBJ1-3	CSARAGEWGGQGSHTIYF
TRBV9	TRBJ1-2	CASSVVENYGYTF
TRBV10-3	TRBJ1-1	CAISELEGPEAFF
TRBV29-1	TRBJ2-3	CSVSTWPHTDTQYF
TRBV12-3/TRBV12-4	TRBJ2-1	CATLGNQGYNEQFF
TRBV7-6	TRBJ2-7	CASSVGGNYEQYF